These T cell receptor beta chains were read from a single sample in a study of shared clonotypes between healthy human individuals. Only in-frame clones appear in the TCRdb table, and some are missing; sequencing was by immunoSEQ multiplex PCR. The sample has 2.5 million or so clones, around nine tenths seen once. The sample consisted of naive CD4+ T cells sorted from blood. The receptors were sampled from a man aged 18 to 30 in good health. Each CDR3 is given with its conserved first and last residue. A D gene is named only where the DNA matches it firmly. The size field is filled for only some rows; it gives once, few, many or a size class.

v_gene: TRBV6-5
abundance: -
j_gene: TRBJ1-1
d_gene: -
CDR3nt: TGTGCCAGCAGTAACCGGGACCCCGGAGAGGCTTTCTTT
CDR3aa: CASSNRDPGEAFF

v_gene: TRBV13
abundance: -
j_gene: TRBJ2-7
d_gene: -
CDR3nt: TGTGCCAGCAGCTTGGGGGGGCGGGCCCACGAGCAGTACTTC
CDR3aa: CASSLGGRAHEQYF

v_gene: TRBV6-5
abundance: -
j_gene: TRBJ1-4
d_gene: -
CDR3nt: TGTGCCAGCAGTTACGGGGGGCAGGTGAATGAAAAACTGTTTTTT
CDR3aa: CASSYGGQVNEKLFF

v_gene: TRBV11-3
abundance: -
j_gene: TRBJ2-1
d_gene: -
CDR3nt: TGTGCCAGCAGCTTAGAAGGCCGTGGGGGAGGCTCCTACAATGAGCAGTTCTTC
CDR3aa: CASSLEGRGGGSYNEQFF

v_gene: TRBV15
abundance: -
j_gene: TRBJ2-5
d_gene: -
CDR3nt: TGTGCCACCAGCCTCCTCGGGCCGGGTCGGACCCAGTACTTC
CDR3aa: CATSLLGPGRTQYF

v_gene: TRBV5-6
abundance: -
j_gene: TRBJ1-2
d_gene: -
CDR3nt: TGTGCCAGCAGCACGGACAGATCCTATGGCTACACCTTC
CDR3aa: CASSTDRSYGYTF

v_gene: TRBV30
abundance: -
j_gene: TRBJ1-1
d_gene: -
CDR3nt: TGTGCCTGGAGCAAGGGCGCAGGGAACACTGAAGCTTTCTTT
CDR3aa: CAWSKGAGNTEAFF

v_gene: TRBV29-1
abundance: -
j_gene: TRBJ1-1
d_gene: -
CDR3nt: TGCAGCGTTGAAGATTGGGTGAACACTGAAGCTTTCTTT
CDR3aa: CSVEDWVNTEAFF

v_gene: TRBV6-1
abundance: -
j_gene: TRBJ2-5
d_gene: -
CDR3nt: TGTGCCAGCAGTGATTTCTGGGAGACCCAGTACTTC
CDR3aa: CASSDFWETQYF

v_gene: TRBV4-1
abundance: -
j_gene: TRBJ1-2
d_gene: -
CDR3nt: TGCGCCAGCAGCCCCGATGGGGAGTTAGCTAACTATGGCTACACCTTC
CDR3aa: CASSPDGELANYGYTF

v_gene: TRBV4-3
abundance: once
j_gene: TRBJ2-1
d_gene: -
CDR3nt: TGCGCCAGCAGCCCAGAAAGGATGAGGAATGAGCAGTTCTTC
CDR3aa: CASSPERMRNEQFF

v_gene: TRBV5-1
abundance: -
j_gene: TRBJ2-3
d_gene: -
CDR3nt: TGCGCCAGCAGCTTGACAGATAATACAGATACGCAGTATTTT
CDR3aa: CASSLTDNTDTQYF

v_gene: TRBV18
abundance: -
j_gene: TRBJ1-4
d_gene: TRBD1
CDR3nt: TGTGCCAGCTCACCACAGCGACAGGGGCAGGGGGAAAAACTGTTTTTT
CDR3aa: CASSPQRQGQGEKLFF

v_gene: TRBV9
abundance: -
j_gene: TRBJ2-3
d_gene: -
CDR3nt: TGTGCCAGCAGCGTGGGAGGAGCTGGGATAGGCGATACGCAGTATTTT
CDR3aa: CASSVGGAGIGDTQYF

v_gene: TRBV7-9
abundance: -
j_gene: TRBJ2-7
d_gene: -
CDR3nt: TGTGCCAGCAGCTTAGAGGTAGGGGTCGAGCAGTACTTC
CDR3aa: CASSLEVGVEQYF

v_gene: TRBV2
abundance: -
j_gene: TRBJ2-1
d_gene: -
CDR3nt: TGTGCCAGCAGTGGATGGGGGGATGAGCAGTTCTTC
CDR3aa: CASSGWGDEQFF

v_gene: TRBV6-1
abundance: -
j_gene: TRBJ2-3
d_gene: -
CDR3nt: TGTGCCAGCATGGACCACACAGATACGCAGTATTTT
CDR3aa: CASMDHTDTQYF